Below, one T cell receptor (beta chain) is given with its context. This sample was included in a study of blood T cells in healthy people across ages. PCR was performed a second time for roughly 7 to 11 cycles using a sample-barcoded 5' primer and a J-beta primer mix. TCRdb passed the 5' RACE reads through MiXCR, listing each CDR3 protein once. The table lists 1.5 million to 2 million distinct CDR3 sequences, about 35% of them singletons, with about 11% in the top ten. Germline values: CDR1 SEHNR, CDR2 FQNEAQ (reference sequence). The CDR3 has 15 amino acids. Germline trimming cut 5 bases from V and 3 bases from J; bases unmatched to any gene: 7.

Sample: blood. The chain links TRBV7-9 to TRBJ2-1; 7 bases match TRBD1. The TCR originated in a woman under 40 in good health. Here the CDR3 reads CASSPGTAVYNEQFF. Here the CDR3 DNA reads TGTGCCAGCAGCCCCGGGACAGCAGTCTACAATGAGCAGTTCTTC. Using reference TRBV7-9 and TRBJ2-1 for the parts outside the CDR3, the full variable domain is DTGVSQNPRHKITKRGQNVTFRCDPISEHNRLYWYRQTLGQGPEFLTYFQNEAQLEKSRLLSDRFSAERPKGSFSTLEIQRTEQGDSAMYLCASSPGTAVYNEQFFGPGTRLTVL.